This passage covers 9 T cell receptor delta chains from one sample sequenced in a study of gamma-delta chains in newborns, infants, children. TCRdb fed the reads to CATT. The table records nearly 8,500 delta-chain clones, 1.6% of them present only once. What was sequenced was blood. The receptors were gathered from a child who was a newborn, infant or young child, either healthy, febrile or measles-vaccinated (not recorded which).

This clone was counted only a few times. V and J are TRDV1 and TRDJ1; maybe TRDD3 (5 bases). V shed 3 bases and J shed 0 bases, with 17 bases lying between them. CDR1 and CDR2 (germline): TSWWSYY, QGS. The CDR3 is made up of 17 amino acids. DNA of the CDR3: TGTGCTCTTGGGGAGTGGGGCGGCCGCTGGTACACCGATAAACTCATCTTT. Its translation: CALGEWGGRWYTDKLIF.

This clone was counted many times. V gene TRDV1 combines with J gene TRDJ1, with 13 bases identical to TRDD3. Looked up from germline, CDR1 is TSWWSYY and CDR2 is QGS. V was clipped by 3 bases and J by 0 bases; unmatched bases: 19. This CDR3 is 22 amino acids long. This chain's CDR3 is CALGDTLRSRDWGIRYTDKLIF. The CDR3 coding sequence is TGTGCTCTTGGGGACACCCTACGCTCACGTGACTGGGGGATACGGTACACCGATAAACTCATCTTT.

This clone was found many times. The rearrangement uses TRDV1 and TRDJ1; TRDD3 matches 9 bases. V lost 2 bases to trimming and J lost 0 bases; unmatched junction nucleotides: 4. Germline V lookup: CDR1 TSWWSYY, CDR2 QGS. This CDR3 spans 16 amino acids. The CDR3 DNA reads as TGTGCTCTTGGGGAATCCTCTGGGGGATACACCGATAAACTCATCTTT. It yields the protein CALGESSGGYTDKLIF.

This clone appeared a few times. Possible read error: a much larger clone is one base away. Different DNA sequences within this sample yield the same CDR3. V usage is TRDV3 and J usage is TRDJ1; 11 bases map to TRDD3. This CDR3 contains 22 residues. Looked up from germline, CDR1 is TVYSNPD and CDR2 is GDNSRS (reference sequence). In DNA, the CDR3 is TGTGCCTTTATGGTCTTCCTACGATCCGGGGTACTGGGGGATAGAGCCACCGATAAGCTCATCTTT. Its protein product is CAFMVFLRSGVLGDRATDKLIF. The full variable domain, rest sourced from reference TRDV3 and TRDJ1, is CDKVTQSSPDQTVASGSEVVLLCTYDTVYSNPDLFWYRIRPDYSFQFVFYGDNSRSEGADFTQGRFSVKHILTQKAFHLVISPVRTEDSATYYCAFMVFLRSGVLGDRATDKLIFGKGTRVTVEP.

Notes on this clone: A much more abundant neighbour one base away suggests this may be a read error. The same CDR3 is also encoded by other DNA sequences in this sample. The J gene is TRDJ3, the V gene TRDV2, with 13 nucleotides matching TRDD3. The CDR3 runs 19 residues. Per germline, CDR1 GEAIGNYY and CDR2 EKD. CDR3 sequence reads: CACDEYWGIRSWDTRQMFF. CDR3 nucleotide sequence: TGTGCCTGTGACGAGTACTGGGGGATACGCTCCTGGGACACCCGACAGATGTTCTTC.

Within the sample, this clone is medium-sized. Other DNA sequences within the sample encode an identical CDR3. The V and J genes are TRDV3 and TRDJ1; no reliable D call. CDR1 and CDR2 from the germline V gene are TVYSNPD and GDNSRS (reference sequence). The ends were cut back, 2 bases at V and 10 bases at J, with 11 bases in the middle. CDR3 length equals 10 residues. The CDR3 sequence is CAFRRMGLIF. Here the CDR3 DNA reads TGTGCCTTTCGGAGGATGGGACTCATCTTT. The whole variable domain, remainder taken from reference TRDV3 and TRDJ1, is CDKVTQSSPDQTVASGSEVVLLCTYDTVYSNPDLFWYRIRPDYSFQFVFYGDNSRSEGADFTQGRFSVKHILTQKAFHLVISPVRTEDSATYYCAFRRMGLIFGKGTRVTVEP.

This clone is medium-sized. CDR3 amino acids: CAASEGLYWGIRRTDKLIF. For the CDR3, the DNA is TGTGCAGCAAGCGAAGGGTTGTACTGGGGGATACGCCGCACCGATAAACTCATCTTT. This chain uses TRAV29/DV5 with TRDJ1; 13 bases map to TRDD3. Losses at the gene ends were 0 bases for V and 1 base for J; bases not matched to a gene: 12. This CDR3 spans 19 amino acids. Looked up from germline, CDR1 is NSMFDY and CDR2 is ISSIKDK.

Sample share makes this clone medium-sized. V and J are TRDV1 and TRDJ2; D is possibly TRDD2 (9 bases). The germline CDR1 and CDR2 sequences are TSWWSYY and QGS. This CDR3 comprises 21 residues. V was clipped by 2 bases and J by 6 bases, with 31 bases between them. The CDR3 reads CALGERPSYLLGILWAAQLFF. CDR3 DNA: TGTGCTCTTGGGGAAAGGCCTTCCTACCTACTGGGGATACTCTGGGCAGCACAACTCTTCTTT.

On this clone: The protein recorded in TCRdb matches a much larger clone and deviates from this DNA's translation at residue 11, suggesting a read error; the protein here is obtained by translating the DNA. J is TRDJ1 and V is TRDV2, with 7 bases identical to TRDD3. CDR1 and CDR2 (germline): GEAIGNYY, EKD. This CDR3 contains 15 residues. As DNA, the CDR3 is TGTGCCTGTGACCGCTGGGGGTCATACACCGGTAAACTCATCTTT. Its protein product is CACDRWGSYTGKLIF.